This T cell receptor beta chain was retrieved from a study of ipilimumab plus nivolumab after autologous stem cell transplantation. Study in general: Typical patient got four to six ipilimumab doses and seven to nine nivolumab doses (median). The myeloma cohort included high-risk transplant-naive patients and patients relapsing within 3 years of a first autologous transplant.

Through week 26, nivolumab 3 mg/kg IV was given weeks 1, 4, 7, 10, then biweekly. The V gene's germline CDR1 is MNHNS and CDR2 SASEGT. The CDR3 extends over 15 amino acids. Trimming left V 3 bases short and J 5 bases short, with 16 bases between. The count of this clone is one. Libraries were prepared by immunoSEQ multiplex PCR; TCRdb keeps only in-frame clonotypes and omits some of them. The sample carries 43,000 or so clones, approximately 90% recorded once. The rearrangement links TRBV6-1 to TRBJ1-1; maybe TRBD1 (6 bases). This material consisted of PBMCs, taken in a trial of ipilimumab plus nivolumab as post-transplant consolidation. The origin of this receptor is a male donor with multiple myeloma. The DNA of the CDR3 is TGTGCCAGCAGTGAGATGCAAGGGGGATGGACTGAAGCTTTCTTT. It specifies CASSEMQGGWTEAFF.